These 26 T cell receptor beta chains were sequenced from one sample in a study of cytomegalovirus exposure and HLA in healthy donors. PCR involved 60 Vbeta and 13 Jbeta primers. Measured with immunoSEQ multiplex PCR; TCRdb has only the in-frame clones, and not every one. The sample lists more than 140,000 clones, around 80% occurring once. Sequences were obtained from PBMCs. These receptors all come from a man aged 35 to 55 in good health and CMV-seronegative.

This chain connects TRBV27 to TRBJ1-3; D is unclear. Deletions cut 5 bases from V and 4 bases from J, with 9 bases between. This CDR3 is 13 amino acids long. The germline V gene encodes CDR1 MNHEY and CDR2 SMNVEV (reference sequence). The chain's CDR3 is CASSPLTGNTIYF. DNA for the CDR3: TGTGCCAGCAGTCCTCTGACAGGAAACACCATATATTTT.

V usage is TRBV9 and J usage is TRBJ2-1, with D maybe TRBD2 (6 bases). The CDR3 length is 14 residues. Germline CDR1 and CDR2: SGDLS and YYNGEE. Deletions cut 0 bases from V and 8 bases from J, with 12 bases between. The CDR3 DNA follows: TGTGCCAGCAGCGTAGCGGAGGGTAGGGATGAGCAGTTCTTC. Its protein product is CASSVAEGRDEQFF.

In the case of this clone: The sample carries other DNA sequences with the same CDR3. The chain uses TRBV29-1 and TRBJ2-2; D is perhaps TRBD2 (6 bases). Germline V lookup: CDR1 SQVTM, CDR2 ANQGSEA. This CDR3 region has 11 residues. V was pared by 1 base and J by 14 bases, with 11 bases between. Written as DNA, the CDR3 is TGCAGCGTTGAAGGGACGGGGGTTCTGTTTTTT. This encodes CSVEGTGVLFF.

V is TRBV5-5 and J is TRBJ2-1, with D tentatively TRBD1 (5 bases). Deletions cut 4 bases from V and 0 bases from J, with 8 bases between. The CDR3 contains 14 residues. Germline CDR1 is SGHKS and CDR2 is YYEKEE (reference sequence). CDR3 sequence (DNA): TGTGCCAGCAGCATAGACAGCTCCTACAATGAGCAGTTCTTC. This encodes CASSIDSSYNEQFF.

This chain uses TRBV11-2 with TRBJ2-1; 12 nucleotides align to TRBD1. Germline V gene sequence: CDR1 SGHAT, CDR2 FQNNGV. The CDR3 totals 15 residues. With 8 bases clipped from V and 9 bases from J, the junction kept 11 bases outside the gene matches. CDR3 nucleotides: TGTGCCAGCGGAGAGCGGGGACAGGGGGCTAGTGAGCAGTTCTTC. Translating it yields CASGERGQGASEQFF.

This rearrangement joins TRBV7-8 to TRBJ1-1, with D maybe TRBD1 (5 bases). V was clipped by 5 bases and J by 4 bases, with 20 bases between them. This CDR3 has 16 amino acids. Germline V gene lookup returns CDR1 SGHVS and CDR2 FQNEAQ. The CDR3 DNA is TGTGCCAGCAGCCAGGGTGAGCTCGGGCTGGGCACTGAAGCTTTCTTT. Amino acid sequence: CASSQGELGLGTEAFF.

The chain joins TRBV5-4 to TRBJ2-1; 8 bases are shared with TRBD1. V dropped 4 bases and J dropped 6; count of bases not matched to a gene: 3. The CDR3 runs to 13 residues. The germline gives CDR1 SGHNT, CDR2 YYREEE (reference sequence). The CDR3 coding sequence is TGTGCCAGCAGCACGGGACAGGCCAATGAGCAGTTCTTC. Its translation is CASSTGQANEQFF.

The chain couples TRBV9 to TRBJ1-5; the D gene is possibly TRBD1 (6 bases). Germline assignment: CDR1 SGDLS and CDR2 YYNGEE. The CDR3 is 14 residues long. The V end lost 3 bases, the J end lost 5 bases, and 12 bases lay between the germline ends. This CDR3 reads CASSGEQGYQPQHF. The CDR3 DNA is TGTGCCAGCAGCGGAGAACAGGGCTATCAGCCCCAGCATTTT.

The rearrangement uses TRBV4-1 and TRBJ1-2; 7 bases are shared with TRBD1. The CDR3 is 18 amino acids. Trimming removed 1 base from V and 8 bases from J; junction bases left unmatched: 19. Germline loops: CDR1 MGHRA, CDR2 YSYEKL. The CDR3 nucleotides read TGCGCCAGCAGCCAAGTCCTCCTCCCTCGGGACAGCCGGGGCGGCTACACCTTC. Translation: CASSQVLLPRDSRGGYTF.

The chain employs TRBV10-2 and TRBJ1-2; 10 bases fit TRBD1. CDR1 and CDR2 (germline): WSHSY, SAAADI. CDR3 length: 15 amino acids. The V and J ends lost 6 bases and 8 bases, in that order; junction bases with no gene match: 12. The CDR3 loop is CASREPGQGFGGYTF. The DNA for the CDR3 is TGCGCCAGCAGAGAACCGGGACAGGGGTTTGGAGGCTACACCTTC.

This chain links TRBV11-2 with TRBJ2-7, with 7 bases fitting TRBD2. Germline V CDR1 and CDR2: SGHAT, FQNNGV. The CDR3 sequence is 15 residues long. The V gene end was trimmed by 4 bases and the J gene end by 3 bases; junction bases not matched to a gene: 9. The CDR3 reads CASSSTRGVRYEQYF. DNA of the CDR3: TGTGCCAGCAGCTCGACCCGGGGGGTGCGCTACGAGCAGTACTTC.

This clone was counted only a few times. CDR3 DNA: TGTGCCAGCCGGAGAGTTTATAGCAATCAGCCCCAGCATTTT. Translating it yields CASRRVYSNQPQHF. The chain carries TRBV2 and TRBJ1-5; D not certain. The V and J ends lost 8 bases and 0 bases respectively, with 11 bases between them. CDR3 length equals 14 residues. Germline values: CDR1 SNHLY, CDR2 FYNNEI.

The chain is built from TRBV27 and TRBJ2-7, with TRBD1 matching over 7 bases. Germline V gene sequence: CDR1 MNHEY, CDR2 SMNVEV (reference sequence). The CDR3 loop spans 17 amino acids. V shed 3 bases and J 0 bases; nucleotides not matched to a gene: 11. CDR3 bases: TGTGCCAGCAGTTTTCAAGGACAGGCAACTACCTCCTACGAGCAGTACTTC. This translates into CASSFQGQATTSYEQYF.

Worth noting for this clone: This same CDR3 is encoded by further DNA sequences in the sample. V and J are TRBV28 and TRBJ1-2, with unresolved D. CDR3 length equals 11 residues. V was trimmed by 6 bases and J by 6 bases, leaving 8 bases between them. Germline CDR1 MDHEN, CDR2 SYDVKM. CDR3: CASSLRDGYTF. The CDR3 DNA reads as TGTGCCAGCAGCCTGCGAGATGGCTACACCTTC.

For the CDR3, the DNA is TGTGCCAGCACTAGGGGACAGCCGAACACTGAAGCTTTCTTT. Its protein product is CASTRGQPNTEAFF. The chain has TRBV6-1 and TRBJ1-1; TRBD1 aligns across 7 bases. V trimming: 7 bases; J trimming: 1 base; junction bases outside the gene matches: 6. This CDR3 comprises 14 residues. The germline V gene encodes CDR1 MNHNS and CDR2 SASEGT.

The chain employs TRBV2 and TRBJ2-1, with TRBD1 identical over 7 bases. The CDR3 is made up of 14 amino acids. The junction had 3 bases not matched to a gene; V was cut back by 6 bases and J by 1 base. CDR1 and CDR2 from the germline V gene are SNHLY and FYNNEI. CDR3 nucleotides: TGTGCCAGCAGGGGGGACAGTTCCTACAATGAGCAGTTCTTC. Its translation is CASRGDSSYNEQFF.

This chain joins TRBV9 and TRBJ2-2; D perhaps matches TRBD1 (6 bases). The germline V gene has CDR1 SGDLS and CDR2 YYNGEE. This CDR3 has 14 amino acids. Deletions cut 0 bases from V and 5 bases from J, with 8 bases between. The CDR3 coding sequence is TGTGCCAGCAGCGTAGGCCAGGGGACCGGGGAGCTGTTTTTT. It codes for CASSVGQGTGELFF.

CDR3 in DNA: TGCGCCACGACGACAGAACCTAACTATGGCTACACCTTC. As protein: CATTTEPNYGYTF. The rearrangement joins TRBV5-1 to TRBJ1-2; the D gene is possibly TRBD1 (5 bases). Germline-derived CDR1 and CDR2 are SGHRS and YFSETQ. This CDR3 has 13 amino acids. Deletions cut 9 bases from V and 0 bases from J, with 12 bases between.

This clone was detected once. The V call is TRBV4-1, the J call TRBJ2-7, with 9 bases aligning to TRBD1. CDR1 and CDR2 from the germline V gene are MGHRA and YSYEKL. V trimming: 1 base; J trimming: 2 bases; junction bases outside the gene matches: 6. The CDR3 runs 16 residues. This CDR3 is CASSQGPRQGAYEQYF. The CDR3 nucleotides read TGCGCCAGCAGCCAAGGGCCCCGACAGGGGGCCTACGAGCAGTACTTC.

The chain couples TRBV28 to TRBJ1-2, with D tentatively TRBD1 (6 bases). Per the germline V gene, CDR1 is MDHEN and CDR2 is SYDVKM. Trimming took off 4 bases at V and 6 bases at J, with 24 bases between the two ends. The CDR3 runs to 17 residues. Here the CDR3 reads CASSSHVRGGRDDGYTF. The CDR3 nucleotides read TGTGCCAGCAGTTCCCACGTTCGGGGGGGGCGCGACGATGGCTACACCTTC.

The J gene is TRBJ1-2, the V gene TRBV7-8; D is ambiguous. Per the germline V gene, CDR1 is SGHVS and CDR2 is FQNEAQ. CDR3 length: 16 amino acids. Trimming took 5 bases from V and 8 from J, leaving 24 bases between them. This CDR3 is CASSLLGIPTSVGYTF. The CDR3 DNA reads TGTGCCAGCAGCCTTCTCGGGATCCCCACAAGTGTGGGCTACACCTTC.

The chain joins TRBV4-1 to TRBJ1-6; TRBD1 matches 9 bases. Germline V gives CDR1 MGHRA, CDR2 YSYEKL. J gave up 6 bases and V 10 bases, and 25 bases lay outside the gene matches. The CDR3 covers 20 residues. The CDR3 DNA follows: TGCGCCAACTCCCTCAGGGGAGCCGACAGGACAGGGGCTGGTAATTCACCCCTCCACTTT. Translating it yields CANSLRGADRTGAGNSPLHF.

J is TRBJ1-3 and V is TRBV11-2; perhaps TRBD1 as D (6 bases). V was clipped by 6 bases and J by 0 bases, with 18 bases between them. Germline V lookup: CDR1 SGHAT, CDR2 FQNNGV. The CDR3 extends over 17 amino acids. CDR3 amino acids: CASSGLTGPASGNTIYF. CDR3 nucleotide sequence: TGTGCCAGCAGTGGACTTACAGGGCCGGCCTCTGGAAACACCATATATTTT.

The V gene is TRBV30, the J gene TRBJ2-2, with a weak D call TRBD2 (6 bases). Trimming stripped 7 bases from V and 6 bases from J, with 21 bases between. This CDR3 has 15 amino acids. Germline V gene lookup returns CDR1 GTSNPN and CDR2 SVGIG (reference sequence). The CDR3 DNA is TGTGCCTCCTCCCCGGGACTCCGGCCGTCCGGGGAGCTGTTTTTT. Translated, it gives CASSPGLRPSGELFF.

The chain recombines TRBV5-6 with TRBJ2-1; D not resolved. The length of the CDR3 is 15 residues. Germline V gene data show CDR1 as SGHDT and CDR2 as YYEEEE. Deletions cut 9 bases from V and 4 bases from J, with 20 bases between. The CDR3 DNA is TGTGCCACCCAGGAATATCTTAGAGTTTACAATGAGCAGTTCTTC. This codes for CATQEYLRVYNEQFF.

This CDR3 reads CASSPGQGPEAFF. CDR3 DNA sequence: TGTGCCAGCAGTCCTGGACAGGGGCCTGAAGCTTTCTTT. J is TRBJ1-1 and V is TRBV27; the match to TRBD1 covers 9 bases. Trimming took 5 bases from V and 6 from J; bases not matched to a gene: 4. This CDR3 has 13 residues. Germline CDR1 and CDR2: MNHEY and SMNVEV (reference sequence).